This TCR beta chain was captured in a study of blood T cell repertoires in COVID-19. Across the whole study: Italy, Spain and the United States were the sources of the convalescent and acute COVID-19 samples. The cDNA or gDNA used as material had been derived from T cells, B-cell-depleted T cells, or PBMCs.

In the authors' workflow: Reference gene primers were amplified, and this amplification served to estimate nucleated cell counts. The table came from immunoSEQ multiplex PCR; TCRdb's copy has only in-frame clones and leaves some out. The DNA gave D and trimming, while V, J and clone size come from that table. The sample includes 150,000 to 200,000 clones, approximately 90% of them seen just once. The CDR3 spans 14 residues. The rearrangement uses TRBV21-1 and TRBJ1-1. TRBV21-1 is a pseudogene. Sequenced: peripheral blood. This TCR derives from a man in his 70s with active or convalescent COVID-19. The CDR3 is CAGPWGGRNTEAFF. DNA of the CDR3: TGTGCCGGGCCCTGGGGGGGGCGCAACACTGAAGCTTTCTTT.